This TCR beta chain derives from a study of T cells in women clearing cervical HPV infection. V lost 2 bases, J lost 6 bases, and 11 bases lay in between. This CDR3 has 12 amino acids. CDR1 and CDR2 (germline): SQVTM, ANQGSEA. Study outcomes and limitations: CIN3+ cases had significantly higher TCR repertoire richness than controls, but evenness did not differ.

As for this clone: Its cognate antigen is unknown. The read terminates 3 residues ahead of where the CDR3 ends, so the germline J gene completes it.

Genomic DNA, averaging about 1,200 ng per sample, yielded TCR beta CDR3 via immunoSEQ. Repertoires were generated with immunoSEQ multiplex PCR, while TCRdb's copy carries only in-frame clones and drops some. Across some 40,000 clones, the top ten clones capture more than 1% of the sample. The V call is TRBV29-1, the J call TRBJ2-7; no definite D call. Sequencing used blood buffy coat. The receptor was isolated from a woman aged 18-70 years with a cervical HPV16 infection that either progressed to CIN3+ or cleared (not recorded which). This CDR3 is CSVEKRFGEQYF. The CDR3 bases that were read are TGCAGCGTTGAAAAAAGGTTTGGCGAG.